The subject of this entry is one T cell receptor beta chain. Its antigen is not known. This sample was taken from a study of cytomegalovirus exposure and HLA in healthy donors. At the level of the study: Among about 190 million T cells, an earlier analysis found 117 million unique TCR beta sequences.

The study's findings and limits: Earlier analysis looked at TCR beta V segments, and most were productive about 90% or about 30% of the time. DRB1 had the most TCR associations and HLA-C the fewest, a later analysis found, with rates varying by HLA locus.

The PCR used 60 Vbeta and 13 Jbeta primers. Authors' methods: An analysis that came later counted approximately 76 million unique TCR beta chains, roughly 11 million shared. Sequenced by immunoSEQ multiplex PCR; TCRdb stores in-frame clones only, minus some. That table supplies the V and J calls and clone size; D and trimming were determined from the DNA. The sample holds 130,000 or so clones, approximately 8.7% seen once. The germline V gene encodes CDR1 SGHTA and CDR2 FQGNSA. The CDR3 length is 14 residues. V dropped 2 bases and J dropped 2 bases, with 10 bases sitting between them. Sequencing was carried out using PBMCs. This sequence originates from a man aged 35 to 55 in good health and CMV-seronegative. The V call is TRBV7-2, the J call TRBJ2-7, with TRBD2 as a possible D gene (5 bases). The CDR3 bases are TGTGCCAGCAGCTTACGGTCGGGGACCTACGAGCAGTACTTC. As protein: CASSLRSGTYEQYF.